The clone carrying this T cell receptor (beta chain) was seen only a few times. Its antigen remains unidentified. The germline gives CDR1 SNHLY, CDR2 FYNNEI. CDR3 length: 14 amino acids. Deletions cut 2 bases from V and 1 base from J, with 6 bases between. These data come from a study of cytomegalovirus exposure and HLA in healthy donors. Study outcomes and limitations: The authors enumerated roughly 160 TCR beta chains as linked to cytomegalovirus.

The PCR made use of 60 Vbeta and 13 Jbeta primers. Assay: immunoSEQ multiplex PCR; the TCRdb copy retains only in-frame clones and omits some. This repertoire shows about 160,000 clones, 77% found once; its top ten account for approximately 1.4%. The source material was PBMCs. The TCR originated in a young woman in good health and CMV-seronegative. J is TRBJ1-3 and V is TRBV2; D gene ambiguous. CDR3: CASSEPRSGNTIYF. DNA for the CDR3: TGTGCCAGCAGTGAACCACGGTCTGGAAACACCATATATTTT. The full variable domain, its missing parts supplied by reference TRBV2 and TRBJ1-3, is EPEVTQTPSHQVTQMGQEVILRCVPISNHLYFYWYRQILGQKVEFLVSFYNNEISEKSEIFDDQFSVERPDGSNFTLKIRSTKLEDSAMYFCASSEPRSGNTIYFGEGSWLTVV.